One sample yielded the 13 T cell receptor beta chains listed below, sequenced in a study of blood T cell repertoires in COVID-19. Only in-frame clones appear in the TCRdb table, and some are missing; sequencing was by immunoSEQ multiplex PCR. The sample lists some 370,000 clones, 70% to 90% occurring once. The specimen sequenced was peripheral blood. Every receptor here comes from a woman aged 25 to 45 with COVID-19, enrolled during active disease.

The V gene is TRBV6-2 or TRBV6-3, the J gene TRBJ2-7; 10 nucleotides agree with TRBD2. Germline loops: CDR1 MNHEY, CDR2 SVGEGT. V gave up 4 bases and J gave up 3 bases; unmatched junction bases: 3. This CDR3 has 14 amino acids. The CDR3 reads CASSSWTSGYEQYF. The DNA of the CDR3 is TGTGCCAGCAGTTCTTGGACTAGCGGCTACGAGCAGTACTTC.

This chain links TRBV11-2 with TRBJ2-6; weak D call: TRBD2 (7 bases). V was cut by 5 bases and J by 4 bases, with 15 bases left in between. Germline V gene sequence: CDR1 SGHAT, CDR2 FQNNGV. The CDR3 length is 16 residues. The CDR3 protein is CASSPWGGRGANVLTF. CDR3 nucleotides: TGTGCCAGCAGCCCTTGGGGGGGGCGCGGGGCCAACGTCCTGACTTTC.

This rearrangement joins TRBV6-5 to TRBJ1-1; 9 bases fit TRBD1. V shed 0 bases, J shed 1 base, and the junction held 3 bases outside the gene matches. From germline, CDR1 is MNHEY and CDR2 SVGAGI. The CDR3 totals 16 residues. In DNA, the CDR3 is TGTGCCAGCAGTTACTCGGGGACAGGGACGAACACTGAAGCTTTCTTT. The encoded protein is CASSYSGTGTNTEAFF.

This chain uses TRBV3-1 (or the pseudogene TRBV3-2) with TRBJ2-1, with TRBD2 identical over 11 bases. There are 16 residues in the CDR3. Germline V lookup: CDR1 LGHDT, CDR2 YNNKEL (reference sequence). The J segment lost 10 bases and the V segment lost 4 bases, leaving 12 bases of the junction unmatched. This CDR3 reads CASSPTGGTSGTEQFF. In DNA, the CDR3 is TGTGCCAGCAGCCCGACGGGCGGGACTAGCGGTACGGAGCAGTTCTTC.

The V call is TRBV28, the J call TRBJ2-7; TRBD2 might be the D (6 bases). Between the trimmed V and J ends, which lost 4 bases and 3 bases, there was a span of 7 bases. Germline lookup yields CDR1 MDHEN and CDR2 SYDVKM. This CDR3 region has 12 residues. DNA for the CDR3: TGTGCCAGCAGTTCCGGGGGCTACGAGCAGTACTTC. Encoded protein: CASSSGGYEQYF.

This sequence joins TRBV27 and TRBJ2-5; 7 bases map to TRBD1. The germline gives CDR1 MNHEY, CDR2 SMNVEV (reference sequence). CDR3 size: 14 residues. V gave up 8 bases and J gave up 4 bases; unmatched junction bases: 10. The CDR3 DNA reads as TGTGCCAGCGGCGTCAGGGGGTTAATAGAGACCCAGTACTTC. Its protein is CASGVRGLIETQYF.

The chain uses TRBV9 and TRBJ2-7; the D gene is possibly TRBD2 (5 bases). The germline CDR1 and CDR2 sequences are SGDLS and YYNGEE. This CDR3 is 13 amino acids long. V shed 0 bases and J shed 5 bases, with 9 bases lying between them. CDR3 sequence (DNA): TGTGCCAGCAGCGTAGCTACGAGGGACGAGCAGTACTTC. Translated, it gives CASSVATRDEQYF. Full variable domain (rest looked up from reference TRBV9 and TRBJ2-7): DSGVTQTPKHLITATGQRVTLRCSPRSGDLSVYWYQQSLDQGLQFLIQYYNGEERAKGNILERFSAQQFPDLHSELNLSSLELGDSALYFCASSVATRDEQYFGPGTRLTVT.

The chain employs TRBV5-1 and TRBJ2-7; TRBD2 aligns across 10 bases. The CDR3 contains 15 residues. V shed 4 bases and J 5 bases; nucleotides not matched to a gene: 9. Germline lookup yields CDR1 SGHRS and CDR2 YFSETQ. For the CDR3, the DNA is TGCGCCAGCAGCCCCTACCAAGCGGGAGGGAACGAGCAGTACTTC. Protein sequence: CASSPYQAGGNEQYF.

This CDR3 reads CASSLDGRRGYTF. CDR3 in DNA: TGTGCCAGCAGCTTAGACGGAAGGAGAGGCTACACCTTC. V is TRBV7-9 and J is TRBJ1-2; D is unclear. The CDR3 is 13 residues long. V lost 1 base and J 8 bases, leaving 11 bases between the germline ends. Looked up from germline, CDR1 is SEHNR and CDR2 is FQNEAQ (reference sequence).

The rearrangement uses TRBV28 and TRBJ1-1, with D perhaps matching TRBD1 (6 bases). Trimming took 1 base from V and 1 from J, leaving 10 bases between them. Germline V lookup: CDR1 MDHEN, CDR2 SYDVKM. The CDR3 runs 15 residues. The CDR3 coding sequence is TGTGCCAGCAGTTTATCCCGAGGGGGGAACACTGAAGCTTTCTTT. Its translation is CASSLSRGGNTEAFF.

J is TRBJ2-1 and V is TRBV21-1; the table assigns TRBD2, which was not confirmed against the DNA. TRBV21-1 represents a pseudogene. This CDR3 region has 20 residues. CDR3 sequence: CASSLQTSGRPYNSYNEQFF. Written as DNA, the CDR3 is TGTGCCAGCAGCTTACAGACTAGCGGGAGGCCCTATAACTCCTACAATGAGCAGTTCTTC.

The sample holds a few counts of this clone. This rearrangement joins TRBV28 to TRBJ1-1; D unclear. The V end lost 5 bases, the J end lost 1 base, and 14 bases lay between the germline ends. The CDR3 contains 15 residues. Germline V lookup: CDR1 MDHEN, CDR2 SYDVKM. The chain's CDR3 is CASSLSLYQNTEAFF. Written as DNA, the CDR3 is TGTGCCAGCAGTCTGAGCCTCTATCAGAACACTGAAGCTTTCTTT.

The V call is TRBV14, the J call TRBJ1-1; 12 bases map to TRBD1. With V trimmed by 4 bases and J by 4 bases, 10 bases remained unmatched. The germline CDR1 and CDR2 sequences are SGHDN and FVKESK. This CDR3 is 17 amino acids long. CDR3 in DNA: TGTGCCAGCAGCCCTCTACCGGGACAGGGGGCCAGCACTGAAGCTTTCTTT. As protein: CASSPLPGQGASTEAFF. Drawing the rest from reference TRBV14 and TRBJ1-1, the complete variable domain is EAGVTQFPSHSVIEKGQTVTLRCDPISGHDNLYWYRRVMGKEIKFLLHFVKESKQDESGMPNNRFLAERTGGTYSTLKVQPAELEDSGVYFCASSPLPGQGASTEAFFGQGTRLTVV.